Sequencing of this T cell receptor (beta chain) was carried out in a study of CD8+CD57+ T cells in acquired aplastic anemia. Flow cytometry had shown expanded CD8+CD57+ cells in the patients chosen for sequencing. Patients were treatment-naive when blood was sampled. The V end lost 3 bases, the J end lost 6 bases, and 3 bases lay between the germline ends. This CDR3 contains 11 residues. Germline CDR1 is SGHRS and CDR2 is YFSETQ. Profiles of TCR beta VDJ and CDR3 were generated from a genomic DNA template. Each CDR3 protein gets one entry after TCRdb re-called the reads with MiXCR. The sample lists under 250,000 distinct CDR3 sequences, more than 55% occurring once.

The specimen sequenced was sorted CD4+, CD8+, or CD8+CD57+ T cells (not recorded which) from PBMCs. The source is a human donor with aplastic anemia. The rearrangement joins TRBV5-1 to TRBJ2-2, with D unclear. This CDR3 reads CASSWAGELFF. DNA of the CDR3: TGCGCCAGCAGCTGGGCCGGGGAGCTGTTTTTT.